This T cell receptor beta chain appears in the sequencing data of a study of blood T cell repertoires in COVID-19. Study-level background: Acute-phase and convalescent COVID-19 samples originated in the United States, Italy and Spain. Sources were T cells, B-cell-depleted T cells, or PBMCs; the material itself was cDNA or gDNA.

Original analysis: Amplification of reference gene primers provided the estimated nucleated cell counts. The method was immunoSEQ multiplex PCR; TCRdb's version includes in-frame clones alone and lacks a portion of them. The V and J calls and clone size are taken from that table; D and trimming were inferred from the DNA. The sample has almost 300,000 clones, approximately 86% seen once. Sequencing was done on a sample of peripheral blood. The TCR comes from a man between 70 and 80 years old with acute or convalescent COVID-19.

The CDR3 coding sequence is TGTGCCATCAGTGGAGCAGGGGGCAATCAGCCCCAGCATTTT. Its protein is CAISGAGGNQPQHF. This chain uses TRBV10-3 with TRBJ1-5; weak D call: TRBD1 (6 bases). V lost 4 bases and J 2 bases, leaving 9 bases between the germline ends. The germline gives CDR1 ENHRY, CDR2 SYGVKD. The CDR3 length is 14 residues.